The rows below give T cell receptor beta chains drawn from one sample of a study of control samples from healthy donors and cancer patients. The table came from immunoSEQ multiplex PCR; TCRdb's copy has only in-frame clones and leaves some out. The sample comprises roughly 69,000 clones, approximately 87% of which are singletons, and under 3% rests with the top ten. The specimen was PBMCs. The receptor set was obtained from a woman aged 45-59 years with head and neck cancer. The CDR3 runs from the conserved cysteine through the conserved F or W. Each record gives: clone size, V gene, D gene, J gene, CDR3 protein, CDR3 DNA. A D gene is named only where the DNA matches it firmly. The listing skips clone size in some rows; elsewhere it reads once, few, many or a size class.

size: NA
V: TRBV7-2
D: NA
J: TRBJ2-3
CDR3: CASSLAGTSTDTQYF
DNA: TGTGCCAGCAGCTTAGCCGGGACGAGCACAGATACGCAGTATTTT

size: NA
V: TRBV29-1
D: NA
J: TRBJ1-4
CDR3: CSVNTGEKLFF
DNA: TGCAGCGTAAATACAGGGGAAAAACTGTTTTTT

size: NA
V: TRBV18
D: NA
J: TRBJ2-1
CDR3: CASSPVHRRAGYNEQFF
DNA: TGTGCCAGCTCACCAGTGCACAGGCGGGCAGGCTACAATGAGCAGTTCTTC

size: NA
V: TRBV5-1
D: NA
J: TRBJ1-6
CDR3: CASSLGITPSSYNSPLHF
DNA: TGCGCCAGCAGCCTGGGCATTACCCCGAGCTCCTATAATTCACCCCTCCACTTT

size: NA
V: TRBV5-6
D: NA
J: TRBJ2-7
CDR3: CASSPRNGKTYEQYF
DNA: TGTGCCAGCAGCCCCCGAAACGGCAAGACCTACGAGCAGTACTTC

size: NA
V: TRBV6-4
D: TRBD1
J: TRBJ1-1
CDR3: CASRTTGESTEAFF
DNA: TGTGCCAGCAGGACGACAGGGGAATCCACTGAAGCTTTCTTT

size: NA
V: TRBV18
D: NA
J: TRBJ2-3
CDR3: CASSPPGGPTDTQYF
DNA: TGTGCCAGCTCACCACCGGGGGGCCCCACAGATACGCAGTATTTT

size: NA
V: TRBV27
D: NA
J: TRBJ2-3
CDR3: CASSSISGWASSVRDTQYF
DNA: TGTGCCAGCAGTTCTATTTCGGGGTGGGCGAGCTCCGTAAGGGATACGCAGTATTTT

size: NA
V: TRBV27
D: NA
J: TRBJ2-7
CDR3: CAGESHTVSF
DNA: TGTGCCGGCGAAAGCCACACAGTGAGCTTC

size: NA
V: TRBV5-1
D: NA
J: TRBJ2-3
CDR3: CASTPGRATDTQYF
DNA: TGCGCCAGCACCCCAGGAAGGGCAACAGATACGCAGTATTTT

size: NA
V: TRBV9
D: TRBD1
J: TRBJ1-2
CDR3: CASRPSGGQGYTF
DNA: TGTGCCAGCAGACCTTCAGGGGGCCAAGGCTACACCTTC

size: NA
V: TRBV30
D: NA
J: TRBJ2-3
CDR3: CAWTERGTDTQYF
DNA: TGTGCCTGGACCGAGCGAGGCACAGATACGCAGTATTTT

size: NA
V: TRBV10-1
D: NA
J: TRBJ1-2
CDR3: CASSEIPGTGYTF
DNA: TGCGCCAGCAGTGAGATCCCCGGGACGGGCTACACCTTC

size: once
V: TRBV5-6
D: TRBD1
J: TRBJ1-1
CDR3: CASSLQGAYAEAFF
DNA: TGTGCCAGCAGCTTACAGGGGGCTTACGCTGAAGCTTTCTTT

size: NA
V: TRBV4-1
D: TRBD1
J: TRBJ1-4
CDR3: CASSQTQGPGEKLFF
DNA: TGCGCCAGCAGCCAGACACAGGGGCCGGGTGAAAAACTGTTTTTT

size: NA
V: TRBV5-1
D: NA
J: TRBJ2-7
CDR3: CASSLLPSISLVPYEQYF
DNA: TGCGCCAGCAGCTTGCTCCCATCTATCTCACTAGTCCCCTACGAGCAGTACTTC

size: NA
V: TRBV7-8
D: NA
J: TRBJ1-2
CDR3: CASSLLQANYGYTF
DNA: TGTGCCAGCAGCTTATTGCAGGCTAACTATGGCTACACCTTC

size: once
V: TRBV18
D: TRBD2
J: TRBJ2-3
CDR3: CTSSPLGAGGTDTQYF
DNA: TGTACCAGCTCACCACTCGGAGCGGGGGGCACAGATACGCAGTATTTT

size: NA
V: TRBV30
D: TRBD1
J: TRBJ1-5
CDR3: CAWSRGQSNQPQHF
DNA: TGTGCCTGGAGCAGGGGACAGAGCAATCAGCCCCAGCATTTT

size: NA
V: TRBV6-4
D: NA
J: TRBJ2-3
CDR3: CASSTAAGTTADTQYF
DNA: TGTGCCAGCTCCACCGCGGCCGGGACGACGGCAGATACGCAGTATTTT

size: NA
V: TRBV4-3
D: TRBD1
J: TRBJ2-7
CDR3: CASSQRTGGIYEQYF
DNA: TGCGCCAGCAGCCAAAGGACAGGGGGCATTTACGAGCAGTACTTC

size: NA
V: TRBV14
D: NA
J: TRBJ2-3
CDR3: CASSQDKFSTDTQYF
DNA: TGTGCCAGCAGCCAAGATAAATTTAGCACAGATACGCAGTATTTT

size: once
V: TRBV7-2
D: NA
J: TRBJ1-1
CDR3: CASSSRRGNTEAFF
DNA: TGTGCCAGCAGCTCCCGCAGGGGGAACACTGAAGCTTTCTTT

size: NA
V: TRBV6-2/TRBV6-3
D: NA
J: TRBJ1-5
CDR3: CASSPQWGSDSNQPQHF
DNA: TGTGCCAGCAGTCCCCAGTGGGGGTCGGATAGCAATCAGCCCCAGCATTTT

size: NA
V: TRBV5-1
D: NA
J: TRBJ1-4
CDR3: CASSWGPGQNEKLFF
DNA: TGCGCCAGCAGCTGGGGTCCCGGCCAGAATGAAAAACTGTTTTTT

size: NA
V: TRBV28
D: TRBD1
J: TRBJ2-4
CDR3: CASGTAEGAKNIQYF
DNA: TGTGCCAGTGGGACAGCCGAAGGAGCCAAAAACATTCAGTACTTC

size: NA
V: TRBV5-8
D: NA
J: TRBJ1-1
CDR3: CASSLGARRDTEAFF
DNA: TGTGCCAGCAGCTTGGGGGCGCGGAGGGACACTGAAGCTTTCTTT

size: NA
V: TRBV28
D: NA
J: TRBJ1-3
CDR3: CASSLSGRASGNTIYF
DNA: TGTGCCAGCAGTTTATCGGGCAGGGCCTCTGGAAACACCATATATTTT

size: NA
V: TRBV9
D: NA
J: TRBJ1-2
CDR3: CASSGLNGYTF
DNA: TGTGCCAGCAGCGGATTGAATGGCTACACCTTC

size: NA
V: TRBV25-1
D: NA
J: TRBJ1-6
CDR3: CASSALGGAGNSPLHF
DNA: TGTGCCAGCAGTGCCCTGGGGGGGGCTGGTAATTCACCCCTCCACTTT

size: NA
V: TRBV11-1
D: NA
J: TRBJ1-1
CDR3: CASSLTGEAFF
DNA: TGTGCCAGCAGCTTAACAGGTGAAGCTTTCTTT

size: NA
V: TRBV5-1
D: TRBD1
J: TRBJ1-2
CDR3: CASSLVGQGVTYGYTF
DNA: TGCGCCAGCAGCTTGGTAGGACAGGGGGTTACCTATGGCTACACCTTC

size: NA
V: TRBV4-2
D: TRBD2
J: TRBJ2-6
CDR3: CASSQEDGGVGANVLTF
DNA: TGTGCCAGCAGCCAGGAGGACGGGGGGGTCGGGGCCAACGTCCTGACTTTC

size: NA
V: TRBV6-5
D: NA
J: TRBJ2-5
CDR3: CASRPGRQVETQYF
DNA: TGTGCCAGCAGACCGGGCCGCCAAGTGGAGACCCAGTACTTC

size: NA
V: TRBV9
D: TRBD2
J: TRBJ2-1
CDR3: CASSGLGVAGESYNEQFF
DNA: TGTGCCAGCAGCGGGCTAGGTGTGGCGGGGGAGTCCTACAATGAGCAGTTCTTC

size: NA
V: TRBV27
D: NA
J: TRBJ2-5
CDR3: CASSTSALRFPRETQYF
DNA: TGTGCCAGCAGTACCTCGGCCCTCAGGTTCCCAAGGGAGACCCAGTACTTC

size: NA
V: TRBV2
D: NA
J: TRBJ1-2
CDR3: CASSEGRGAANYGYTF
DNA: TGTGCCAGCAGTGAAGGTCGGGGGGCGGCCAACTATGGCTACACCTTC

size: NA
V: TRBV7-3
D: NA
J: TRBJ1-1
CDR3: CASSLLRNTEAFF
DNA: TGTGCCAGCAGCCTCTTGAGGAACACTGAAGCTTTCTTT

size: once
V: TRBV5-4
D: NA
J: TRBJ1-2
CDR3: CASSPDGNYGYTF
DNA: TGTGCCAGCAGCCCCGACGGAAACTATGGCTACACCTTC

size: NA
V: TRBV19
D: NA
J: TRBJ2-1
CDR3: CASSIVPGRISSYNEQFF
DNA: TGTGCCAGTAGTATAGTACCAGGGAGGATTAGCTCCTACAATGAGCAGTTCTTC

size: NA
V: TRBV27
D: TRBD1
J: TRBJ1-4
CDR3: CASSRRDRPDEKLFF
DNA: TGTGCCAGCAGTCGCAGGGACAGACCCGATGAAAAACTGTTTTTT

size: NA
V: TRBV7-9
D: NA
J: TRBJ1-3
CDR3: CASSSSWTAGNTIYF
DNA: TGTGCCAGCAGCTCTTCATGGACAGCCGGAAACACCATATATTTT

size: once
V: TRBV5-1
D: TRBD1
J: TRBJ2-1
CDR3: CASRKTGGADNEQFF
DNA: TGCGCCAGCAGAAAGACAGGGGGCGCTGACAATGAGCAGTTCTTC

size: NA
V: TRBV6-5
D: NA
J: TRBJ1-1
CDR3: CASSDWGLLNTEAFF
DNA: TGTGCCAGCAGCGACTGGGGGCTGTTGAACACTGAAGCTTTCTTT

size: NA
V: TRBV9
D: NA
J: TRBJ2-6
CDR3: CASSNRTLGYSGANVLTF
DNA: TGTGCCAGCAGCAACCGGACCCTGGGGTACTCTGGGGCCAACGTCCTGACTTTC

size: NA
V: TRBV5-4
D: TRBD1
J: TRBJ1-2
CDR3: CASSWGQGGVYTF
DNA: TGTGCCAGCAGCTGGGGACAGGGGGGAGTCTACACCTTC

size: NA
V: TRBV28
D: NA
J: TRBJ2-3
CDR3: CASSSPGLGTSTDTQYF
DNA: TGTGCCAGCAGTTCCCCTGGATTAGGGACTAGCACAGATACGCAGTATTTT

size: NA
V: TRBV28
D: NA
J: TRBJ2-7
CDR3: CASRSTRLKVRYF
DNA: TGTGCCAGCAGGTCAACTAGATTGAAGGTTCGGTACTTC

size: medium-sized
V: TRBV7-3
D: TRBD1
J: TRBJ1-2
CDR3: CASSSGTGVDYGYTF
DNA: TGTGCCAGCAGCTCCGGGACAGGGGTGGACTATGGCTACACCTTC

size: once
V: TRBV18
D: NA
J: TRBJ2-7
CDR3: CASSPVVGSYEQYF
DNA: TGTGCCAGCTCACCGGTCGTGGGTTCCTACGAGCAGTACTTC

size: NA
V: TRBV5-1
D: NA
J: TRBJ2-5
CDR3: CASSLGLGGRETQYF
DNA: TGCGCCAGCAGCTTGGGACTAGGGGGGAGGGAGACCCAGTACTTC

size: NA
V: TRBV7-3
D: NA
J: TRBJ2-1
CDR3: CASSSTLDNEQFF
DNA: TGTGCCAGCAGCTCTACTCTGGACAATGAGCAGTTCTTC

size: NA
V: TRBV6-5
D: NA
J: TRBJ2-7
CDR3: CASSIYLGGSYEQYF
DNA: TGTGCCAGCAGTATTTACCTGGGGGGCTCCTACGAGCAGTACTTC